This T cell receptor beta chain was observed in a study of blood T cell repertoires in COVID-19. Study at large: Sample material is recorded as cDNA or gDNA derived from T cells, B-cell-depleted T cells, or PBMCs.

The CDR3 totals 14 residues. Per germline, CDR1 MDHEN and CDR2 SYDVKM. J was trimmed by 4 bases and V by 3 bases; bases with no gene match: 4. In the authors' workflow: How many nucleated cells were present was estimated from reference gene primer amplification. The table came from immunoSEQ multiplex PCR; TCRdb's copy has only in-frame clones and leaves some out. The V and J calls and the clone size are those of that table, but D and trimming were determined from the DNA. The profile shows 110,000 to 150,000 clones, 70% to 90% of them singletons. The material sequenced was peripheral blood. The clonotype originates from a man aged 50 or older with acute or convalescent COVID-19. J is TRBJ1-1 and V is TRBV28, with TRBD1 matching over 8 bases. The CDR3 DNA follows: TGTGCCAGCAGTTTTCTACAGGGGGGCACTGAAGCTTTCTTT. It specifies CASSFLQGGTEAFF.